The T cell receptor beta chain under discussion was sequenced for a study of human T cells and chemical hapten exposure. The sample holds a few counts of this clonotype. Indicated time point: pre-sensitization, week 0. The sample's treatment: therapeutic diphenylcyclopropenone sensitization with weekly scalp DPC. Blood draws preceded each patch test application. The CDR3 runs 14 residues. The V end lost 1 base, the J end lost 0 bases, and 6 bases lay between the germline ends. From germline, CDR1 is SNHLY and CDR2 FYNNEI. The library tagged each cDNA molecule with unique molecular identifiers. Authors' methods: Counts of TCRs in each sample centred on a median of 95,638 and extended from around 24,000 to 710,000. TCRdb reprocessed the RACE reads with MiXCR, giving one entry per CDR3 protein. The authors' filters were not applied to this entry. Found here are 350,000 to 450,000 distinct CDR3 sequences, roughly 5% of them singletons; the top ten hold 2.5% to 3%.

This material consisted of whole blood, taken in connection with sensitization to the hapten diphenylcyclopropenone (DPC). This clonotype was sampled from a woman aged 45-60 years with alopecia areata. Some clones in this sample may be carry-over from other donors' samples. The chain joins TRBV2 to TRBJ1-1; D unclear. The CDR3 DNA follows: TGTGCCAGCAGTGAAGGTCAGATGAACACTGAAGCTTTCTTT. As protein: CASSEGQMNTEAFF. The full variable domain, completed using reference TRBV2 and TRBJ1-1, is EPEVTQTPSHQVTQMGQEVILRCVPISNHLYFYWYRQILGQKVEFLVSFYNNEISEKSEIFDDQFSVERPDGSNFTLKIRSTKLEDSAMYFCASSEGQMNTEAFFGQGTRLTVV.